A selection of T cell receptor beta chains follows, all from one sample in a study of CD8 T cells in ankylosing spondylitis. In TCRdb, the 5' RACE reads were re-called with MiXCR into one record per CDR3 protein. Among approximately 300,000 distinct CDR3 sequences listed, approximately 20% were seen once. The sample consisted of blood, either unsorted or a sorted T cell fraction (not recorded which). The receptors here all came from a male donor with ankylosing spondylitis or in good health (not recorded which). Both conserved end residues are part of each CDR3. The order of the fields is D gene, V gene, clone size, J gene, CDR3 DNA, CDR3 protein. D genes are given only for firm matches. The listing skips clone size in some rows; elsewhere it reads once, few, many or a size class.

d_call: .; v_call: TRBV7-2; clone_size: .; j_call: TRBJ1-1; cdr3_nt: TGTGCCAGCAGCTTATCGATTCGCACTGAAGCTTTCTTT; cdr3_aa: CASSLSIRTEAFF
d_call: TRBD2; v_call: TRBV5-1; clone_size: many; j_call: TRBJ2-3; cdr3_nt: TGCGCCAGCAGCTTGGAAGGGACTACCAATACGCAGTATTTT; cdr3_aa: CASSLEGTTNTQYF
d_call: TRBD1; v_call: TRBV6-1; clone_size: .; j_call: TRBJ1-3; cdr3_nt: TGTGCCAGCAGTGAAGGGGGGACAGTTCCGTCCACCATATATTTT; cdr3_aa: CASSEGGTVPSTIYF
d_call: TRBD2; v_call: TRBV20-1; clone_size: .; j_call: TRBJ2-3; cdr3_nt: TGCAGTGCTAGACTAGCGGGGTCGCTAAATACGCAGTATTTT; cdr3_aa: CSARLAGSLNTQYF
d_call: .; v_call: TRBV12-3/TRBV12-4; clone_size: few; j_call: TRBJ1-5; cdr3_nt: TGTGCCAGCAGCCGGCGGCCCCCAGAGGGGCCCCAGCATTTT; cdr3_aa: CASSRRPPEGPQHF
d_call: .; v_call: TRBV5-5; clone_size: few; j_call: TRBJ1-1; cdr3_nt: TGTGCCAGCAGGTTGGGCGCCGGAAACACTGAAGCTTTCTTT; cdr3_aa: CASRLGAGNTEAFF
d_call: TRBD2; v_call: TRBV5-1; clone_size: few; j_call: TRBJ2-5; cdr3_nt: TGCGCCAGCAGCTTGGGGGCTAGCGGAGTATCGTACCAAGAGACCCAGTACTTC; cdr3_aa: CASSLGASGVSYQETQYF
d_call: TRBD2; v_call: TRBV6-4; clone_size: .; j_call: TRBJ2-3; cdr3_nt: TGTGCCAGCAGTGCTGAGGGAGGGCGGGCAGATACGCAGTATTTT; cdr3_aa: CASSAEGGRADTQYF
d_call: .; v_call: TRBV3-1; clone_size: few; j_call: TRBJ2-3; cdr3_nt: TGTGCCAGCAGCCAGCGGAGCACAGATACGCAGTATTTT; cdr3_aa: CASSQRSTDTQYF
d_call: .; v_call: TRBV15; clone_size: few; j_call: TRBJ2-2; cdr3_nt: TGTGCCACCAGCAGAGATGGAGGTCTTCCACTCACCGGGGAGCTGTTTTTT; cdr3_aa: CATSRDGGLPLTGELFF